The source of this TCR beta chain is a study of vaccination and CD4 T cells after COVID-19. Study-level information: Blood was drawn a median around 66 days post second dose, range 14 to 241.

This sample's treatment: approximately 10-day PBMC culture with coronavirus spike peptide pools or control peptides (ViraFEST assay). CD4+ T-cell collection from the unexposed donor predated the COVID-19 pandemic (2011-2018). Cultured CD4+ T-cell DNA underwent Oncomine TCR Beta short-read sequencing. Someone extracted genomic DNA from cultured CD4+ T cells. A single record per CDR3 protein comes from TCRdb applying MiXCR to the PCR reads. Here the sample spans 9,900 or so distinct CDR3 sequences, about 30% being singletons. There are a few counts of this clonotype. What it binds is not known. V shed 5 bases, J shed 6 bases, and the junction held 9 bases outside the gene matches. The CDR3 loop spans 16 amino acids. CDR1 MDHEN and CDR2 SYDVKM come from the germline V gene.

This sequence originates from a human donor in good health. The chain joins TRBV28 to TRBJ1-6; 8 bases match TRBD1. The sample was CD4+ T cells from blood, cultured in vitro. The CDR3 DNA is TGTGCCAGCAGTCCAAGACAGGGGTTGGGTAATTCACCCCTCCACTTT. Protein: CASSPRQGLGNSPLHF.